The entry that follows covers one T cell receptor beta chain sequence. What it binds is unknown. Every immunoSEQ plate was one replicate of a subset's evenly spread DNA. Each sorted subset replicate got 200 ng genomic DNA, tens of thousands of genomes. Measured with immunoSEQ multiplex PCR; TCRdb has only the in-frame clones, and not every one. This sample yields under 1,100,000 clones, of which around 82% are seen a single time; 0.61% belongs to the top ten. This CDR3 is 14 amino acids long. Trimming cost V 4 bases and J 4 bases, with 13 bases left between them. Per the germline V gene, CDR1 is MGHRA and CDR2 is YSYEKL. From CD4+ cells came CD45RA+ naive and CD45RA-negative memory subsets. This entry comes from a study of shared clonotypes between healthy human individuals. Notes on the study in general: Across a handful of donors, naive CD4 shared around 5.3%, naive CD8 around 4%, memory CD4 less than 2.5%, memory CD8 under 0.5%.

The J gene is TRBJ2-5, the V gene TRBV4-1; D call uncertain. The sequenced material came from memory CD4+ T cells from PBMCs. Subset indicated: CD45RA-negative fraction. The clonotype comes from a man between 18 and 35 years old in good health. Some clones in this sample may be carry-over from other donors' samples. The chain's CDR3 is CASSREGWAETQYF. The CDR3 bases are TGCGCCAGCAGCCGAGAAGGCTGGGCAGAGACCCAGTACTTC.